This is a list of T cell receptor beta chains from one sample in a study of T cell changes during pregnancy in multiple sclerosis. Sequencing used immunoSEQ multiplex PCR; TCRdb keeps in-frame clones, though not all of them. The sample carries 60,000 to 70,000 clones, approximately 93% recorded once. The specimen comprised peripheral blood, sampled in the second trimester of pregnancy. The receptors shown here come from a female donor with multiple sclerosis, enrolled in a pregnancy study. Each CDR3 is given with its conserved first and last residue. D genes are given only for firm matches. A clone size is listed for some rows: how often the clone was seen (once, few, many), or a class if it is expanded.

CDR3: CASSLGGLSTDTQYF; DNA: TGTGCCAGCAGCCTAGGGGGACTGAGCACAGATACGCAGTATTTT; D: -; size: -; V: TRBV7-2; length: 15; J: TRBJ2-3
CDR3: CASSFGGNSPLHF; DNA: TGTGCCAGCAGCTTCGGCGGAAATTCACCCCTCCACTTT; D: -; size: -; V: TRBV5-6; length: 13; J: TRBJ1-6
CDR3: CASSLEGGGTDTQYF; DNA: TGCGCCAGCAGCTTGGAGGGGGGGGGCACAGATACGCAGTATTTT; D: -; size: -; V: TRBV5-1; length: 15; J: TRBJ2-3
CDR3: CASSQEGTALSYTF; DNA: TGTGCCAGCAGCCAAGAAGGGACAGCTCTCAGCTACACCTTC; D: TRBD1; size: -; V: TRBV4-2; length: 14; J: TRBJ1-2
CDR3: CASSPKWSGLTNEQFF; DNA: TGTGCCAGCAGCCCCAAGTGGAGCGGGTTAACCAATGAGCAGTTCTTC; D: -; size: once; V: TRBV7-8; length: 16; J: TRBJ2-1
CDR3: CASRSGAGTEAFF; DNA: TGTGCCAGCAGGAGCGGGGCCGGGACTGAAGCTTTCTTT; D: -; size: -; V: TRBV2; length: 13; J: TRBJ1-1
CDR3: CASSPLEDSNTEAFF; DNA: TGTGCCAGCTCACCACTCGAGGATTCGAACACTGAAGCTTTCTTT; D: -; size: -; V: TRBV18; length: 15; J: TRBJ1-1
CDR3: CASTPGTASTDTQYF; DNA: TGTGCCAGCACACCGGGGACAGCGAGCACAGATACGCAGTATTTT; D: TRBD1; size: -; V: TRBV6-5; length: 15; J: TRBJ2-3
CDR3: CSVHSGKGAGTEAFF; DNA: TGCAGCGTGCATTCAGGGAAGGGGGCAGGCACTGAAGCTTTCTTT; D: TRBD1; size: once; V: TRBV29-1; length: 15; J: TRBJ1-1
CDR3: CSAGQEGQPQHF; DNA: TGCAGCGCCGGACAGGAGGGTCAGCCCCAGCATTTT; D: TRBD1; size: -; V: TRBV29-1; length: 12; J: TRBJ1-5
CDR3: CASLSGSLASGELFF; DNA: TGTGCCAGCCTGTCGGGGTCCCTAGCCAGCGGGGAGCTGTTTTTT; D: -; size: once; V: TRBV6-5; length: 15; J: TRBJ2-2
CDR3: CASSLERSRKYTGELFF; DNA: TGTGCCAGCAGTTTAGAGAGAAGCAGGAAATACACCGGGGAGCTGTTTTTT; D: -; size: -; V: TRBV27; length: 17; J: TRBJ2-2
CDR3: CASSRLHQETQYF; DNA: TGTGCCAGCAGCCGACTACACCAAGAGACCCAGTACTTC; D: -; size: -; V: TRBV2; length: 13; J: TRBJ2-5
CDR3: CASSLSANTNYGYTF; DNA: TGTGCCAGCAGTTTATCAGCAAATACTAACTATGGCTACACCTTC; D: -; size: -; V: TRBV27; length: 15; J: TRBJ1-2
CDR3: CASSLDYRQETQYF; DNA: TGTGCCAGCAGCTTGGACTATCGACAAGAGACCCAGTACTTC; D: -; size: -; V: TRBV7-2; length: 14; J: TRBJ2-5
CDR3: CSVGDRGVYGYTF; DNA: TGCAGCGTTGGAGACAGGGGGGTCTATGGCTACACCTTC; D: TRBD1; size: -; V: TRBV29-1; length: 13; J: TRBJ1-2
CDR3: CASSLGLAGAIYEQYF; DNA: TGCGCCAGCAGCCTGGGACTAGCGGGTGCTATCTACGAGCAGTACTTC; D: TRBD2; size: -; V: TRBV5-1; length: 16; J: TRBJ2-7
CDR3: CAISPRGTDETSGVYNEQFF; DNA: TGTGCCATCAGCCCCAGGGGGACAGACGAGACTAGCGGGGTTTACAATGAGCAGTTCTTC; D: TRBD2; size: -; V: TRBV10-3; length: 20; J: TRBJ2-1
CDR3: CASKGQGHYNEQFF; DNA: TGTGCCAGCAAGGGACAGGGGCACTACAATGAGCAGTTCTTC; D: TRBD1; size: -; V: TRBV6-1; length: 14; J: TRBJ2-1
CDR3: CASSLGTSGSETQYF; DNA: TGCGCCAGCAGCTTGGGGACTAGCGGGAGTGAGACCCAGTACTTC; D: TRBD2; size: -; V: TRBV5-1; length: 15; J: TRBJ2-5
CDR3: CSVEGQVRNTEAFF; DNA: TGCAGCGTTGAGGGACAGGTGAGGAACACTGAAGCTTTCTTT; D: TRBD1; size: -; V: TRBV29-1; length: 14; J: TRBJ1-1
CDR3: CASSLAADSGYTF; DNA: TGTGCCAGCAGCTTGGCGGCGGACTCTGGCTACACCTTC; D: -; size: -; V: TRBV5-4; length: 13; J: TRBJ1-2
CDR3: CASSLLRVWFNQPQHF; DNA: TGTGCCAGCAGCTTGCTCAGGGTTTGGTTCAATCAGCCCCAGCATTTT; D: -; size: -; V: TRBV5-8; length: 16; J: TRBJ1-5
CDR3: CASFPPSGARHTQYF; DNA: TGTGCCAGCTTCCCTCCTAGCGGGGCCCGTCATACGCAGTATTTT; D: TRBD2; size: once; V: TRBV28; length: 15; J: TRBJ2-3